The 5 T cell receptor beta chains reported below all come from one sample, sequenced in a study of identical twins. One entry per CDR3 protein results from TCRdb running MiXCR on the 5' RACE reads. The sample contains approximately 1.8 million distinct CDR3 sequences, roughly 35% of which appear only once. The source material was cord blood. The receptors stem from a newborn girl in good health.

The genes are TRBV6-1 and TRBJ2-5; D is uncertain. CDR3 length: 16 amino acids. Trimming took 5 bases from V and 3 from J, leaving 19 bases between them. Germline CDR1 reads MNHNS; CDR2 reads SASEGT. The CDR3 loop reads CASSMRYPPAEETQYF. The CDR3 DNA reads TGTGCCAGCAGTATGCGCTACCCTCCGGCGGAAGAGACCCAGTACTTC.

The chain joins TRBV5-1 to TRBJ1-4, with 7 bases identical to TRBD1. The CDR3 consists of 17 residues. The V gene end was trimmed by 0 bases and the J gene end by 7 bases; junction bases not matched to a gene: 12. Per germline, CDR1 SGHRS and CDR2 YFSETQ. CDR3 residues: CASSLAGLRQGGEKLFF. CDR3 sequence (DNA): TGCGCCAGCAGCTTGGCCGGGTTGAGGCAGGGGGGTGAAAAACTGTTTTTT.

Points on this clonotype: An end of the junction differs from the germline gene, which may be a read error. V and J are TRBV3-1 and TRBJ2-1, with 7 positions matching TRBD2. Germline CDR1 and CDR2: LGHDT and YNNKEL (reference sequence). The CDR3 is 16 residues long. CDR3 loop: CASSPYTSDSYSEQFF. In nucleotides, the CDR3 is TGTGCCAGCAGCCCTTATACTAGCGACTCCTACAGTGAGCAGTTCTTC.

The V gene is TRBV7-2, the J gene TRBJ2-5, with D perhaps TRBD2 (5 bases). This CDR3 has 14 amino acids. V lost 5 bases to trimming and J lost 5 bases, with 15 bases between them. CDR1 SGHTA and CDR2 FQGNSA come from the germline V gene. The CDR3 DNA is TGTGCCAGCAGCCCGGGGAGTAGGTTTGAGACCCAGTACTTC. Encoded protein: CASSPGSRFETQYF.

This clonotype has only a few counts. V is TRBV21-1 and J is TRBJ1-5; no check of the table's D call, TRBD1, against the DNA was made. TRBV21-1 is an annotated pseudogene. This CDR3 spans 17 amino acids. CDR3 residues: CASSKALRGSSNQPQHF. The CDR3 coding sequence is TGTGCCAGCAGCAAAGCGCTGCGGGGGAGTAGCAATCAGCCCCAGCATTTT.